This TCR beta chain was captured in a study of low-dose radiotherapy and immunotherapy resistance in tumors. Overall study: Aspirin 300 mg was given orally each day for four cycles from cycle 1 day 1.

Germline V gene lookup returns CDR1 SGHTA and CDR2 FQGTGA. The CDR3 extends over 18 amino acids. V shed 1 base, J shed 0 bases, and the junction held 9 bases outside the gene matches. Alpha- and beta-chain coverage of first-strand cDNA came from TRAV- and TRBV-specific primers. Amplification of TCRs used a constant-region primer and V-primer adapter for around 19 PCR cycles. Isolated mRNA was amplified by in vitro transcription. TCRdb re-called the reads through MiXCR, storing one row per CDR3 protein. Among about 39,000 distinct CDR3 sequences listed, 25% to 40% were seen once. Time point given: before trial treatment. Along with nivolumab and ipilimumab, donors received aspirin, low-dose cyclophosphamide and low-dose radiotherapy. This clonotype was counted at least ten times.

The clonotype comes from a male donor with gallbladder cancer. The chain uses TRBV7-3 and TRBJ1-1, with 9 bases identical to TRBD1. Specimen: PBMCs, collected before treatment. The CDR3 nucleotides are TGTGCCAGCAGCTTAAGGGCCGGGACAGGGAGGCTGAACACTGAAGCTTTCTTT. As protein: CASSLRAGTGRLNTEAFF.